The T cell receptor (beta chain) under discussion was sequenced for a study of blood T cells in healthy people across ages. After removal of 10 bases from V and 6 bases from J, the junction contained 22 bases not matched to a gene. In germline, CDR1 is ENHRY, CDR2 SYGVKD. The CDR3 covers 19 residues. This clonotype was picked up many times. Its specificity is not known. With a J-beta primer mix and a sample-barcoded 5' primer, a second PCR ran about 7 to 11 cycles. In TCRdb, the 5' RACE reads were re-called with MiXCR into one record per CDR3 protein. This table has more than 1 million distinct CDR3 sequences, less than 50% appearing once. Study-level points and caveats: Naive T cell percentage strongly correlated with TCR beta diversity.

The TCR originated in an older woman in good health. What was sequenced was blood. The chain uses TRBV10-3 and TRBJ2-3; 13 nucleotides agree with TRBD2. CDR3 loop: CATQNLLSGLAGDKDTQYF. The CDR3 nucleotides are TGTGCCACCCAGAACCTACTTAGTGGACTAGCGGGAGATAAGGATACGCAGTATTTT.